This record looks at one T cell receptor (beta chain) sequence and its context. As yet, its antigen is unknown. These data come from a study of identical twins. Via MiXCR, TCRdb re-called the 5' RACE reads, giving one row per CDR3 protein. The repertoire holds hundreds of thousands of distinct CDR3 sequences, with 9% to 15% as singletons. Study results and limitations: Without tracking the same donors, conclusions rested on cross-sectional statistical analysis. Because invariant MAIT and iNKT cells could be present, zero-insertion analyses could be partly confounded.

The CDR3 length is 18 residues. V shed 1 base and J 0 bases; nucleotides not matched to a gene: 6. Germline V gene sequence: CDR1 SGHTA, CDR2 FQGNSA. The sample also formed part of further work on yellow fever vaccine responses in identical twins.

This receptor was taken from a woman younger than 30 in good health. The chain has TRBV7-2 and TRBJ2-7; TRBD2 matches 13 bases. Sequencing was done on a sample of PBMCs. This CDR3 is CASSLGPRTSGSSYEQYF. CDR3 nucleotide sequence: TGTGCCAGCAGCTTAGGGCCCAGGACTAGCGGGAGCTCCTACGAGCAGTACTTC.